One and the same sample provided the 6 T cell receptor beta chains below, sequenced in a study of blood T cell repertoires in COVID-19. TCRdb keeps only in-frame clones here, not all; method: immunoSEQ multiplex PCR. The data show some 46,000 clones, with over 70% seen just once and about 4.7% held by the top ten. Input material: peripheral blood. These TCRs come from a human donor in a cohort sampled during active COVID-19.

This clone was counted a few times. The chain uses TRBV10-3 and TRBJ2-7, with TRBD1 matching over 12 bases. V shed 10 bases, J shed 3 bases, and the junction held 13 bases outside the gene matches. CDR3 length: 16 amino acids. From germline, CDR1 is ENHRY and CDR2 SYGVKD. The CDR3 protein is CATKTGTGGNNYEQYF. The CDR3 DNA follows: TGTGCCACCAAAACCGGGACAGGGGGCAACAACTACGAGCAGTACTTC.

This chain uses TRBV6-1 with TRBJ2-1; D ambiguous. CDR1 MNHNS and CDR2 SASEGT come from the germline V gene. CDR3 length: 12 amino acids. V was pared by 1 base and J by 12 bases, with 10 bases between. The CDR3 sequence: CASSEVEARQFF. Written as DNA, the CDR3 is TGTGCCAGCAGTGAAGTCGAGGCTCGGCAGTTCTTC.

The V and J genes are TRBV28 and TRBJ2-3, with D perhaps matching TRBD2 (6 bases). Germline V CDR1 and CDR2: MDHEN, SYDVKM. The CDR3 sequence is 14 residues long. V was pared by 6 bases and J by 0 bases, with 10 bases between. The CDR3 is CASRGLPSTDTQYF. In nucleotides, the CDR3 is TGTGCCAGCAGGGGACTTCCTAGCACAGATACGCAGTATTTT.

This chain links TRBV2 with TRBJ2-4; weak D call: TRBD2 (5 bases). V gave up 5 bases and J gave up 8 bases, with 16 bases separating them. The CDR3 runs 14 residues. Germline assignment: CDR1 SNHLY and CDR2 FYNNEI. CDR3 loop: CASSPRVGKDIQYF. The CDR3 DNA reads TGTGCCAGCAGTCCCCGCGTCGGGAAGGACATTCAGTACTTC.

This chain connects TRBV30 to TRBJ1-2; 8 bases are a match to TRBD1. V lost 2 bases, J lost 8 bases, and 7 bases stayed unmatched. CDR1 and CDR2 (germline): GTSNPN, SVGIG (reference sequence). The CDR3 spans 13 residues. The CDR3 loop is CAWSTSGGWGYTF. For the CDR3, the DNA is TGTGCCTGGAGTACCTCAGGGGGCTGGGGCTACACCTTC.

The genes are TRBV7-2 and TRBJ2-7; a weak D match, TRBD2 (6 bases). The V end lost 0 bases, the J end lost 2 bases, and 14 bases lay between the germline ends. This CDR3 region has 16 residues. Germline lookup yields CDR1 SGHTA and CDR2 FQGNSA. CDR3 sequence reads: CASSLAADGGTYEQYF. The CDR3 nucleotides read TGTGCCAGCAGCTTAGCCGCCGATGGCGGGACCTACGAGCAGTACTTC.